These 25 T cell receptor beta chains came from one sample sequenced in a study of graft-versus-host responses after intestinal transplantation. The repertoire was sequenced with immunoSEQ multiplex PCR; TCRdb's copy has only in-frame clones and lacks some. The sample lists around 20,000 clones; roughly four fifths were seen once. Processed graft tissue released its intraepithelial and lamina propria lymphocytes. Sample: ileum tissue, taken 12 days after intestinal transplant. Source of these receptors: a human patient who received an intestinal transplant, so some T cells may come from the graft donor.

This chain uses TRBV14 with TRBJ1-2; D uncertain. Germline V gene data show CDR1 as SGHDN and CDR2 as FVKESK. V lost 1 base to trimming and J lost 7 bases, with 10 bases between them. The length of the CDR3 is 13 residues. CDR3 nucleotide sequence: TGTGCCAGCAGCCAAGCAGTTCAGGTTGGCTACACCTTC. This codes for CASSQAVQVGYTF.

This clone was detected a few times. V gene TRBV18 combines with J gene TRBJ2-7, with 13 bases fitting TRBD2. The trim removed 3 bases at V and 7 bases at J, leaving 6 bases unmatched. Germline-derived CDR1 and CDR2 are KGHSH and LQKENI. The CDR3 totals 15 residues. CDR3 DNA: TGTGCCAGCTCACCGGGACTAGCGGGGCTGGGGGAGCAGTACTTC. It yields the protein CASSPGLAGLGEQYF.

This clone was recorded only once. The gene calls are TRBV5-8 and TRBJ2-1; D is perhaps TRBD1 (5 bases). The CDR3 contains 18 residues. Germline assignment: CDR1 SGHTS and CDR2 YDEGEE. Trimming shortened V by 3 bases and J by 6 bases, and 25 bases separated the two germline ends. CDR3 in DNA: TGTGCCAGCAGCTCCAAACCGATTCGCCCCTCTAGGGGCAATGAGCAGTTCTTC. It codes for CASSSKPIRPSRGNEQFF.

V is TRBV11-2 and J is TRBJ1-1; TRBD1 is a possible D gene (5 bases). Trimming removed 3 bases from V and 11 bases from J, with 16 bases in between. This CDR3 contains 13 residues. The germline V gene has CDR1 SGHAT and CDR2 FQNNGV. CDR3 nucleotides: TGTGCCAGCAGCTTGCTGGGGCAGTCCCTTGCTTTCTTT. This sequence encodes CASSLLGQSLAFF. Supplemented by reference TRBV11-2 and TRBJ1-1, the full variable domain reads EAGVAQSPRYKIIEKRQSVAFWCNPISGHATLYWYQQILGQGPKLLIQFQNNGVVDDSQLPKDRFSAERLKGVDSTLKIQPAKLEDSAVYLCASSLLGQSLAFFGQGTRLTVV.

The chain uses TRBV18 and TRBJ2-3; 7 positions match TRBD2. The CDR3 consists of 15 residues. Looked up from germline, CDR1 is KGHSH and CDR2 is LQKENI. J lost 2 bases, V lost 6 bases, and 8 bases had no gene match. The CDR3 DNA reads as TGTGCCAGCTCCCCGGGACTACTCAACACAGATACGCAGTATTTT. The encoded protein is CASSPGLLNTDTQYF.

The CDR3 DNA sequence: TGTGCCAGCAGCGATACCGGGACAAGCGGTTCGGAGACCCAGTACTTC. It codes for CASSDTGTSGSETQYF. This chain joins TRBV6-6 and TRBJ2-5, with D tentatively TRBD1 (6 bases). The CDR3 is 16 residues long. Deletions cut 6 bases from V and 5 bases from J, with 22 bases between. From germline, CDR1 is MNHNY and CDR2 SVGAGI (reference sequence).

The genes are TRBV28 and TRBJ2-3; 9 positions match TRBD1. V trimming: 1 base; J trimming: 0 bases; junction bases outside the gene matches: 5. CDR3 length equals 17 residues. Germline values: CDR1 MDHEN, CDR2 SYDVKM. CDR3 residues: CASSLLTGGGSTDTQYF. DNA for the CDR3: TGTGCCAGCAGTTTATTGACAGGGGGAGGGAGCACAGATACGCAGTATTTT.

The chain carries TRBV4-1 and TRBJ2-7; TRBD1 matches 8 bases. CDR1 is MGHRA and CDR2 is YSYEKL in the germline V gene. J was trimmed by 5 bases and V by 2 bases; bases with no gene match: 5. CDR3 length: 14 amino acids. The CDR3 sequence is CASSQLGQADEQYF. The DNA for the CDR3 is TGCGCCAGCAGCCAATTGGGACAGGCCGACGAGCAGTACTTC.

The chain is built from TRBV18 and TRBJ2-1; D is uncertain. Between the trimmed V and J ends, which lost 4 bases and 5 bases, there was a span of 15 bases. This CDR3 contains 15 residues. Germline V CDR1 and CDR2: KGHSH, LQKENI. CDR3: CASSRSTNPDNEQFF. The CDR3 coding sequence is TGTGCCAGCTCACGTAGCACAAATCCAGACAATGAGCAGTTCTTC.

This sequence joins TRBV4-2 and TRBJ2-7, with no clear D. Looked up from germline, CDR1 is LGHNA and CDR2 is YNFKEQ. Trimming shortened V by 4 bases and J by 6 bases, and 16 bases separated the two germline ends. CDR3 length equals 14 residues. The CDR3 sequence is CASSLAQLGGEQYF. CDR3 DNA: TGTGCCAGCAGCCTAGCCCAACTGGGTGGCGAGCAGTACTTC.

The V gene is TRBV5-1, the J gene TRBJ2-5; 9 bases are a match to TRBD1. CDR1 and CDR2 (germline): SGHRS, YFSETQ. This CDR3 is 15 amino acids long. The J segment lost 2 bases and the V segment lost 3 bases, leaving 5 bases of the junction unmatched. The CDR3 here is CASSSTGQGQETQYF. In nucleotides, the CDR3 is TGCGCCAGCAGCTCCACGGGACAGGGACAAGAGACCCAGTACTTC.

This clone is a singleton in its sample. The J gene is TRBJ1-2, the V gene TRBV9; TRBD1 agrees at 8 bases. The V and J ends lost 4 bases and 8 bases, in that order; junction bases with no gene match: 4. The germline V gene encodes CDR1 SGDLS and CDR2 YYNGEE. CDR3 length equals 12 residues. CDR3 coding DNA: TGTGCCAGCAGCCCCGGACAGGGAGGCTACACCTTC. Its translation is CASSPGQGGYTF.

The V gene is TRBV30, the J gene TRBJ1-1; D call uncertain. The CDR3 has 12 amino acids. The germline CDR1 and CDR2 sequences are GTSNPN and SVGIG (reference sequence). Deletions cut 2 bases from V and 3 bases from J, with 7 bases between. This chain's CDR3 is CAWSPADTEAFF. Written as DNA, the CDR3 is TGTGCCTGGAGTCCCGCGGACACTGAAGCTTTCTTT.

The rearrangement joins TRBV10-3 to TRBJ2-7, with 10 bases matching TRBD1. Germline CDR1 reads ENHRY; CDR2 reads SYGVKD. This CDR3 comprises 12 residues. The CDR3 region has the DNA TGTGCTGGCGGACAGGGGGTCTACGAGCAGTACTTC. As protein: CAGGQGVYEQYF.

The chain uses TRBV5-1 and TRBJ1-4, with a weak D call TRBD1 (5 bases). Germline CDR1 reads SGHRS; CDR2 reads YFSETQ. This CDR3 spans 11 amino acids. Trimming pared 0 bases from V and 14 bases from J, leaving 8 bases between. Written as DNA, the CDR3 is TGCGCCAGCAGCTTGGGGGCAGGGCTGTTTTTT. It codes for CASSLGAGLFF.

CDR3 DNA: TGTGCCAGCAGCTTAGATGGGGGTTGGGGGGATCCTGAAGCTTTCTTT. Residues: CASSLDGGWGDPEAFF. This rearrangement joins TRBV13 to TRBJ1-1; maybe TRBD1 (5 bases). CDR3 length equals 16 residues. The V end was cut by 1 base, the J end by 6 bases, with 18 bases between. The germline gives CDR1 PRHDT, CDR2 FYEKMQ (reference sequence).

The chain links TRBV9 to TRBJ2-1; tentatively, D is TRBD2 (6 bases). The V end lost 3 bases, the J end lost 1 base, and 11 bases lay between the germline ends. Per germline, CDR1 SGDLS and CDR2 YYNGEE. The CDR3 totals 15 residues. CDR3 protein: CASSAERGSYNEQFF. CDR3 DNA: TGTGCCAGCAGCGCCGAACGGGGGTCCTACAATGAGCAGTTCTTC.

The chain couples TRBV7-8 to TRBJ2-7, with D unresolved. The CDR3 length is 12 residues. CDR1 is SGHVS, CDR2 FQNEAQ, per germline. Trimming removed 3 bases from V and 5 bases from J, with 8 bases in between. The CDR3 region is CASSFGGHEQYF. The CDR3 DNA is TGTGCCAGCAGCTTTGGTGGGCACGAGCAGTACTTC.

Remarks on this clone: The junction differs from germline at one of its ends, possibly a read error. This CDR3 reads CASSQGLAMDF. DNA for the CDR3: TGTGCCAGCAGCCAAGGGCTAGCAATGGACTTC. The chain is built from TRBV14 and TRBJ2-7; a possible D gene is TRBD2 (5 bases). This CDR3 comprises 11 residues. Germline-derived CDR1 and CDR2 are SGHDN and FVKESK.

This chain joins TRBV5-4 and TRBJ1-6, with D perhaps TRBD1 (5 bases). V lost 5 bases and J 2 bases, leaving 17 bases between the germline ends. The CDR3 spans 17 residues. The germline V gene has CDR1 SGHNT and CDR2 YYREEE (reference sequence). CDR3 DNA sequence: TGTGCCAGCAGACACGAATCGACAGAAGCCTATAATTCACCCCTCCACTTT. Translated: CASRHESTEAYNSPLHF. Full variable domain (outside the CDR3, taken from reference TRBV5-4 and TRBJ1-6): ETGVTQSPTHLIKTRGQQVTLRCSSQSGHNTVSWYQQALGQGPQFIFQYYREEENGRGNFPPRFSGLQFPNYSSELNVNALELDDSALYLCASRHESTEAYNSPLHFGNGTRLTVT.

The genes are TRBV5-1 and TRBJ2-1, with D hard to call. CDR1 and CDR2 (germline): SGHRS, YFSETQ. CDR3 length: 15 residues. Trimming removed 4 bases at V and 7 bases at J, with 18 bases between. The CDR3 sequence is CASSPTPPWPNEQFF. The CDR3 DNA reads TGCGCCAGCAGCCCGACTCCCCCCTGGCCAAATGAGCAGTTCTTC.

The CDR3 bases are TGTGCCAGCAGCGTAGGAGACACGGCCGGAAACACCATATATTTT. It encodes CASSVGDTAGNTIYF. The V and J genes are TRBV9 and TRBJ1-3; D is ambiguous. The CDR3 extends over 15 amino acids. V lost 0 bases, J lost 4 bases, and 11 bases lay in between. The germline V gene has CDR1 SGDLS and CDR2 YYNGEE.

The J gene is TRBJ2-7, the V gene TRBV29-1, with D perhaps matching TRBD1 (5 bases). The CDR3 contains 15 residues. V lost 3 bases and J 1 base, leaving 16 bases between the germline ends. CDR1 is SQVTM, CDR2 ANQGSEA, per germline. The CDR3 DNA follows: TGCAGCGTTGAGCAGTCCGGGTCAGGGTCCTACGAGCAGTACTTC. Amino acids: CSVEQSGSGSYEQYF.

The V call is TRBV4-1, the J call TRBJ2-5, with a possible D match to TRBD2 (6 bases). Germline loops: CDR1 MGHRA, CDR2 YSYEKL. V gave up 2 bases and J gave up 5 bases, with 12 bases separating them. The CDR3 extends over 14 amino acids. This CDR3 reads CASSQPGSGETQYF. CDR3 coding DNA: TGCGCCAGCAGCCAACCAGGGAGCGGGGAGACCCAGTACTTC.

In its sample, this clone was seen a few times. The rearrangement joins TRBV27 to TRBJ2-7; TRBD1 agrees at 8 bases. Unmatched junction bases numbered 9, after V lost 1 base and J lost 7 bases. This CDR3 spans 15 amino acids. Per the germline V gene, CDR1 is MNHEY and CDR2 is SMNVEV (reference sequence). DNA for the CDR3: TGTGCCAGCAGTTTATTTTCGGACAGGGCTTGGGAGCAGTACTTC. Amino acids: CASSLFSDRAWEQYF.